The 20 T cell receptor beta chains in this list originate from one sample, sequenced in a study of shared clonotypes between healthy human individuals. Sequencing used immunoSEQ multiplex PCR; TCRdb keeps in-frame clones, though not all of them. The table lists 950,000 to 1,100,000 clones, around 76% of them singletons. Sequenced input: memory CD4+ T cells sorted from blood. Subset indicated: CD45RA-negative fraction. All receptors derive from a man between 18 and 29 years old in good health.

This CDR3 is CASSYSRETGELFF. For the CDR3, the DNA is TGTGCCAGCAGTTACTCAAGGGAGACCGGGGAGCTGTTTTTT. The V call is TRBV6-6, the J call TRBJ2-2; D is perhaps TRBD2 (5 bases). Trimming removed 0 bases at V and 5 bases at J, with 7 bases between. Looked up from germline, CDR1 is MNHNY and CDR2 is SVGAGI (reference sequence). The CDR3 consists of 14 residues.

The gene calls are TRBV6-4 and TRBJ2-1; TRBD2 agrees at 8 bases. The CDR3 spans 14 residues. From germline, CDR1 is MRHNA and CDR2 SNTAGT. The V and J ends lost 5 bases and 9 bases, in that order; junction bases with no gene match: 9. CDR3 residues: CASSISGIGGEQFF. The CDR3 bases are TGTGCCAGCAGTATTAGCGGGATCGGCGGTGAGCAGTTCTTC.

This chain connects TRBV5-6 to TRBJ2-6, with D maybe TRBD2 (6 bases). V was clipped by 0 bases and J by 0 bases, with 13 bases between them. Germline CDR1 is SGHDT and CDR2 is YYEEEE. This CDR3 contains 18 residues. The CDR3 protein is CASSLVGSTTSGANVLTF. CDR3 nucleotides: TGTGCCAGCAGCTTGGTCGGGAGTACTACCTCTGGGGCCAACGTCCTGACTTTC.

The chain carries TRBV2 and TRBJ1-6; 10 bases fit TRBD1. Germline V gene data show CDR1 as SNHLY and CDR2 as FYNNEI. The CDR3 consists of 13 residues. Trimming took 10 bases from V and 7 from J; bases not matched to a gene: 4. CDR3 amino acids: CATRTGGNSPLHF. The CDR3 DNA follows: TGTGCCACCAGGACAGGGGGGAATTCACCCCTCCACTTT.

In the case of this clone: The sample has other DNA sequences that encode this CDR3 too. The rearrangement joins TRBV30 to TRBJ1-3, with TRBD1 as a possible D gene (5 bases). V shed 3 bases and J shed 0 bases, with 15 bases lying between them. This CDR3 spans 16 amino acids. In germline, CDR1 is GTSNPN, CDR2 SVGIG (reference sequence). The CDR3 region is CAWSGGTLGSGNTIYF. The CDR3 nucleotides are TGTGCCTGGAGCGGGGGAACATTGGGCTCTGGAAACACCATATATTTT.

The chain joins TRBV5-1 to TRBJ1-2; D uncertain. Germline CDR1 SGHRS, CDR2 YFSETQ. The CDR3 runs to 14 residues. Trimming removed 5 bases from V and 1 base from J, with 12 bases in between. CDR3 sequence (DNA): TGCGCCAGCAGGGAGGCTAGTTTTAACTATGGCTACACCTTC. It yields the protein CASREASFNYGYTF. Using reference TRBV5-1 and TRBJ1-2 for the parts outside the CDR3, the full variable domain is KAGVTQTPRYLIKTRGQQVTLSCSPISGHRSVSWYQQTPGQGLQFLFEYFSETQRNKGNFPGRFSGRQFSNSRSEMNVSTLELGDSALYLCASREASFNYGYTFGSGTRLTVV.

The gene calls are TRBV10-3 and TRBJ1-1; D possibly corresponds to TRBD1 (6 bases). The CDR3 has 14 residues. Trimming pared 2 bases from V and 1 base from J, leaving 8 bases between. CDR1 is ENHRY and CDR2 is SYGVKD in the germline V gene. CDR3 loop: CAISEKQGNTEAFF. The CDR3 bases are TGTGCCATCAGTGAGAAACAGGGGAACACTGAAGCTTTCTTT.

The rearrangement links TRBV6-5 to TRBJ2-3; D not resolved. The CDR3 loop spans 14 amino acids. From germline, CDR1 is MNHEY and CDR2 SVGAGI. V gave up 2 bases and J gave up 2 bases, with 8 bases separating them. CDR3 nucleotides: TGTGCCAGCAGTTACGGAGCACTCACAGATACGCAGTATTTT. Translated, it gives CASSYGALTDTQYF.

This chain connects TRBV7-2 to TRBJ1-4, with D perhaps TRBD1 (6 bases). This CDR3 region has 13 residues. V lost 3 bases to trimming and J lost 7 bases, with 9 bases between them. CDR1 is SGHTA, CDR2 FQGNSA, per germline. The CDR3 DNA reads as TGTGCCAGCAGCTTCCGGACAGCTGAAAAACTGTTTTTT. Translating gives CASSFRTAEKLFF.

This CDR3 is CASSFLQVGTNEKLFF. Written as DNA, the CDR3 is TGTGCCAGCAGTTTTCTTCAGGTAGGAACTAATGAAAAACTGTTTTTT. The chain couples TRBV27 to TRBJ1-4; D remains unclear. Germline V gene data show CDR1 as MNHEY and CDR2 as SMNVEV (reference sequence). This CDR3 spans 16 amino acids. Trimming cost V 3 bases and J 1 base, with 12 bases left between them.

CDR3: CASSLANTYEQYF. The CDR3 region has the DNA TGTGCCAGCAGCTTGGCCAACACCTACGAGCAGTACTTC. The rearrangement uses TRBV5-6 and TRBJ2-5; no definite D call. The J call could be wrong; TRBJ2-7 is a better fit for the DNA end. The length of the CDR3 is 13 residues. CDR1 is SGHDT and CDR2 is YYEEEE in the germline V gene.

Notes on this clone: Within the sample, other DNA sequences also encode this same CDR3. The chain is built from TRBV27 and TRBJ2-7; D is tentatively TRBD1 or TRBD2 (5 bases each). CDR1 is MNHEY, CDR2 SMNVEV, per germline (reference sequence). Trimming pared 5 bases from V and 0 bases from J, leaving 14 bases between. This CDR3 has 15 residues. CDR3 amino acids: CASSPRGRDSYEQYF. The CDR3 coding sequence is TGTGCCAGCAGTCCCCGGGGACGGGACTCCTACGAGCAGTACTTC.

The chain couples TRBV6-1 to TRBJ1-1; unclear D gene. CDR1 is MNHNS, CDR2 SASEGT, per germline. Trimming pared 1 base from V and 0 bases from J, leaving 6 bases between. This CDR3 spans 14 amino acids. This chain's CDR3 is CASSEGFMNTEAFF. In DNA, the CDR3 is TGTGCCAGCAGTGAAGGGTTCATGAACACTGAAGCTTTCTTT.

This clone was counted many times. The CDR3 region is CSVKGGADSYNEQFF. CDR3 in DNA: TGCAGCGTTAAAGGGGGGGCGGACTCCTACAATGAGCAGTTCTTC. The chain employs TRBV29-1 and TRBJ2-1, with a tentative D call TRBD2 (7 bases). CDR3 length: 15 amino acids. Germline V CDR1 and CDR2: SQVTM, ANQGSEA. V lost 5 bases and J 0 bases, leaving 14 bases between the germline ends.

The chain has TRBV7-2 and TRBJ2-3; 8 positions match TRBD2. CDR3 size: 12 residues. With 6 bases clipped from V and 8 bases from J, the junction kept 4 bases outside the gene matches. Germline CDR1 reads SGHTA; CDR2 reads FQGNSA. This CDR3 is CASRSLAGTQYF. The CDR3 coding sequence is TGTGCCAGCAGATCTCTAGCGGGTACGCAGTATTTT.

This sequence joins TRBV14 and TRBJ2-1; perhaps TRBD2 as D (5 bases). This CDR3 region has 17 residues. Trimming left V 0 bases short and J 6 bases short, with 18 bases between. Germline V lookup: CDR1 SGHDN, CDR2 FVKESK. The CDR3 sequence: CASSQDLVRLKGNEQFF. CDR3 in DNA: TGTGCCAGCAGCCAAGATCTAGTAAGACTAAAAGGCAATGAGCAGTTCTTC. Full variable domain (remainder filled in from reference TRBV14 and TRBJ2-1): EAGVTQFPSHSVIEKGQTVTLRCDPISGHDNLYWYRRVMGKEIKFLLHFVKESKQDESGMPNNRFLAERTGGTYSTLKVQPAELEDSGVYFCASSQDLVRLKGNEQFFGPGTRLTVL.

The chain employs TRBV2 and TRBJ2-6; D uncertain. Germline loops: CDR1 SNHLY, CDR2 FYNNEI. The CDR3 has 15 residues. Trimming pared 6 bases from V and 0 bases from J, leaving 9 bases between. The CDR3 region is CASRSWGSGANVLTF. CDR3 nucleotide sequence: TGTGCCAGCAGAAGCTGGGGCTCTGGGGCCAACGTCCTGACTTTC.

The chain employs TRBV6-5 and TRBJ1-1, with TRBD1 matching over 9 bases. V gave up 5 bases and J gave up 11 bases; unmatched junction bases: 9. The CDR3 length is 13 residues. CDR1 MNHEY and CDR2 SVGAGI come from the germline V gene. The CDR3 reads CASSPPDRGEAFF. CDR3 DNA: TGTGCCAGCAGTCCCCCCGACAGGGGGGAGGCTTTCTTT.

The CDR3 DNA sequence: TGTGCCAGCAGCCCGCCCGGACAGCCCTTGATATCACCCCTCCACTTT. It specifies CASSPPGQPLISPLHF. The chain couples TRBV5-5 to TRBJ1-6, with a tentative D call TRBD1 (6 bases). This CDR3 is 16 amino acids long. Trimming left V 4 bases short and J 10 bases short, with 21 bases between. Germline V gives CDR1 SGHKS, CDR2 YYEKEE (reference sequence).

The V call is TRBV10-3, the J call TRBJ2-5; 7 bases are a match to TRBD2. The CDR3 extends over 12 amino acids. Losses at the gene ends were 11 bases for V and 2 bases for J; bases not matched to a gene: 5. The V gene's germline CDR1 is ENHRY and CDR2 SYGVKD. CDR3 DNA: TGTGCCCACGGGGGGACGCAAGAGACCCAGTACTTC. This gives the protein CAHGGTQETQYF.